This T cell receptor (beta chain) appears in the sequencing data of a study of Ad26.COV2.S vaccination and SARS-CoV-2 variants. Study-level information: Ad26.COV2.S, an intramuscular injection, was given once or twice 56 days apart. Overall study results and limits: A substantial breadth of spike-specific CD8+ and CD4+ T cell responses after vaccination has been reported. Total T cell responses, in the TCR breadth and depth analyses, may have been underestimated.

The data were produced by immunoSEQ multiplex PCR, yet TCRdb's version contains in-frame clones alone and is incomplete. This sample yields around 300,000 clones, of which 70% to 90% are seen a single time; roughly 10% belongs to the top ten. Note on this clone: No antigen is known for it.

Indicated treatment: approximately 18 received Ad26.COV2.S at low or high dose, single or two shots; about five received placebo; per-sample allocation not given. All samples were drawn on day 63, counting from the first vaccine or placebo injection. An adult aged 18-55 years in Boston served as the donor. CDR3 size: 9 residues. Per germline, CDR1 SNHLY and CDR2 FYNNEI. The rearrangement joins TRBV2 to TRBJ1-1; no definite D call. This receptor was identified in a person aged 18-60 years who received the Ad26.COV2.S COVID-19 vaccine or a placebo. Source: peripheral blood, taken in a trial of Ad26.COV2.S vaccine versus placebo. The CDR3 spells CAVNTEAFF. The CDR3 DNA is TGTGCTGTGAACACTGAAGCTTTCTTT.